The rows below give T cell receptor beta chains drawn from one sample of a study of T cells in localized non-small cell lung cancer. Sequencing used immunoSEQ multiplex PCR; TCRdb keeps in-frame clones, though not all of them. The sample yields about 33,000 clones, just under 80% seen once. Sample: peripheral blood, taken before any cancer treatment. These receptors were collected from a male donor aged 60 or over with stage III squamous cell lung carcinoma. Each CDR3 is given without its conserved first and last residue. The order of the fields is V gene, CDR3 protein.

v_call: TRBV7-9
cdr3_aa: ASRPFNTDTQY

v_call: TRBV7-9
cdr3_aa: ASSLGEGGSYNSPLH

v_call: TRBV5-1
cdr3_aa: ASSFRGQEKLF

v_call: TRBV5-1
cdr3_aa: ASSLSTGGAGTEAF

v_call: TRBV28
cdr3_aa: ASSPPGRNEQF

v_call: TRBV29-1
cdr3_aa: SVVNQGVVAYEQY

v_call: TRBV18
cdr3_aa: ASTGEGKPQH

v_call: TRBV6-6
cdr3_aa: ASSYSQEMGTQY

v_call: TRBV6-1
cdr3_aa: ASSVGTLNTGELF

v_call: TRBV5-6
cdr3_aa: ASSLSGLEQY

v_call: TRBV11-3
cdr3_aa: ASSPSSGTEAF

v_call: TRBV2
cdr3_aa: ASSGLAGTDTQY

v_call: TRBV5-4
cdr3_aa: ASSRRQDTYGYT

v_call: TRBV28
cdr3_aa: ASQLMDGLAKNIQY

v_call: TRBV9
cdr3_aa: ASSVGLLTGTKNIQY

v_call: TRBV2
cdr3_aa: ATQVEREYTDTQY

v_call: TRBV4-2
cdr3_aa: ASSQDRGGLAGGPYNEQF

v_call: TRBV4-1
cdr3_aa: ASSQGTSGKLEFRGEQF

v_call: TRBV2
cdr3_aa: ASSLQVNTEAF

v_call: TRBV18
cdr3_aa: ASSLQGLAANEQF

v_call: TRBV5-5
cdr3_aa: ASSLFGTAYSNQPQH

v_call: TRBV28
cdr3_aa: ASSRRDREETQY

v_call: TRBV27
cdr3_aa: ATQGGYQHTQY

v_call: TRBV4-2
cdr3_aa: ASSQLTSYPYNEQF

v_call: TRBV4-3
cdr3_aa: ASSPGTGRNQPQH

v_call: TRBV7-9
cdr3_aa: ASLPFRDRSYEQY

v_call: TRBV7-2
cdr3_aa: ASSYTSIPYNEQF

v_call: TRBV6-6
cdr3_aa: ASSFRAHNTGELF

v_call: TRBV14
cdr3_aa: ASSQRTSGTSAETQY

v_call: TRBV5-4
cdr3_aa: ASSRVRAALGSTDTQY

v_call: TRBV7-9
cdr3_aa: ASSPPGSSTDTQY

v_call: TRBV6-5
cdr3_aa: ASSSSSPSYEQY

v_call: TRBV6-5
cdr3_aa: ASSPQGARAYEQY

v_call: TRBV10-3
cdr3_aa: AICPRENTEAF

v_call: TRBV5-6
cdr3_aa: ASSRQGLNTGELF

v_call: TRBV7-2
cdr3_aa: ASSLVKYDRADEQY

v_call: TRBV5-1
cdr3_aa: ASSLDGPQETQY

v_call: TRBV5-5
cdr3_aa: ASSLEGGGFLVLTEAF

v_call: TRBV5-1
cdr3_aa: ASSSYTSSYNSPLH

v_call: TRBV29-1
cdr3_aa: SVGSGAGNTIY

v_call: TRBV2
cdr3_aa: ASVRSGEQY

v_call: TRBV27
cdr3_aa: ASSIQPTTEAF

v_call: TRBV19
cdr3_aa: ASSIGLGAF

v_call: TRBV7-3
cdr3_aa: ASSLGLRETQY

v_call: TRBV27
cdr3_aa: ASSQGQGVKSNQPQH

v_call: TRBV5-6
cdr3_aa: ASSLGGGRSDGYT